Listed here are 15 T cell receptor beta chains from one sample, sequenced in a study of T cell therapy after organ transplantation. The table came from immunoSEQ multiplex PCR; TCRdb's copy has only in-frame clones and leaves some out. The repertoire holds 15,000 to 20,000 clones, with around 82% as singletons. No antigens are known for them. Stated time point: 4-8 weeks after completion of therapy. Sequenced material: CD8+ T cells from blood, taken after autologous CMV-specific T cell therapy. These receptors originate from a human patient who had received a solid organ transplant and had CMV disease. Part of the T cells may come from the graft donor.

Only one count was recorded for this clone. This rearrangement joins TRBV10-1 to TRBJ2-3, with 8 positions matching TRBD1. V dropped 6 bases and J dropped 5; count of bases not matched to a gene: 13. CDR3 size: 16 residues. CDR1 is WNHNN and CDR2 is SYGVQD in the germline V gene (reference sequence). CDR3 protein: CASRISGRGLKDTQYF. The CDR3 DNA sequence: TGCGCCAGCAGAATTTCAGGCAGGGGGCTCAAAGATACGCAGTATTTT.

The gene calls are TRBV4-2 and TRBJ2-1, with D unresolved. The length of the CDR3 is 14 residues. The V gene's germline CDR1 is LGHNA and CDR2 YNFKEQ. Between the trimmed V and J ends, which lost 4 bases and 10 bases, there was a span of 17 bases. CDR3 in amino acids: CASSPGAGAEEQFF. Here the CDR3 DNA reads TGTGCCAGCAGCCCAGGCGCCGGCGCGGAAGAGCAGTTCTTC.

The V gene is TRBV6-5, the J gene TRBJ2-5; D is uncertain. The V end was cut by 5 bases, the J end by 4 bases, with 14 bases between. CDR3 size: 14 residues. The germline V gene encodes CDR1 MNHEY and CDR2 SVGAGI. The DNA for the CDR3 is TGTGCCAGCAGTCCCGGGCCCCACCCAGAGACCCAGTACTTC. It encodes CASSPGPHPETQYF.

This sequence joins TRBV5-6 and TRBJ2-7; D call uncertain. Per the germline V gene, CDR1 is SGHDT and CDR2 is YYEEEE. The CDR3 totals 11 residues. V was shortened by 0 bases and J by 9 bases, with 7 bases between the two germline ends. CDR3 coding DNA: TGTGCCAGCAGCTTGGACGGGTTGCAGTACTTC. Amino acids: CASSLDGLQYF.

The genes are TRBV5-1 and TRBJ2-1; 7 bases match TRBD2. CDR1 SGHRS and CDR2 YFSETQ come from the germline V gene. The CDR3 is made up of 17 amino acids. V was pared by 0 bases and J by 0 bases, with 6 bases of the junction left unmatched. Here the CDR3 reads CASSLVGSGFSYNEQFF. In nucleotides, the CDR3 is TGCGCCAGCAGCTTGGTGGGTAGCGGGTTCTCCTACAATGAGCAGTTCTTC.

This chain uses TRBV13 with TRBJ1-1, with a possible D match to TRBD1 (5 bases). The CDR3 is 16 residues long. Between the trimmed V and J ends, which lost 1 base and 1 base, there was a span of 13 bases. Germline assignment: CDR1 PRHDT and CDR2 FYEKMQ (reference sequence). CDR3 in amino acids: CASSLEWGTGNTEAFF. The CDR3 nucleotides read TGTGCCAGCAGCTTAGAATGGGGAACAGGGAACACTGAAGCTTTCTTT.

DNA of the CDR3: TGTGCCACCGCGGAAGCTAACTATGGCTACACCTTC. As protein: CATAEANYGYTF. The gene calls are TRBV7-9 and TRBJ1-2; D gene unclear. Germline V gene lookup returns CDR1 SEHNR and CDR2 FQNEAQ (reference sequence). The V end was cut by 10 bases, the J end by 0 bases, with 9 bases between. This CDR3 contains 12 residues.

This chain connects TRBV29-1 to TRBJ1-2; 9 nucleotides match TRBD1. This CDR3 region has 13 residues. V was pared by 7 bases and J by 0 bases, with 3 bases of the junction left unmatched. The V gene's germline CDR1 is SQVTM and CDR2 ANQGSEA. The CDR3 protein is CSAGQGPNYGYTF. The DNA of the CDR3 is TGCAGCGCGGGACAGGGACCTAACTATGGCTACACCTTC. Supplemented by reference TRBV29-1 and TRBJ1-2, the full variable domain reads SAVISQKPSRDICQRGTSLTIQCQVDSQVTMMFWYRQQPGQSLTLIATANQGSEATYESGFVIDKFPISRPNLTFSTLTVSNMSPEDSSIYLCSAGQGPNYGYTFGSGTRLTVV.

The rearrangement joins TRBV6-1 to TRBJ2-7; possibly TRBD1 for D (5 bases). This CDR3 is 15 amino acids long. CDR1 is MNHNS and CDR2 is SASEGT in the germline V gene. The germline V and J ends were trimmed by 7 bases and 3 bases, with 19 bases remaining between them. CDR3 sequence: CASITHGDSNYEQYF. CDR3 DNA sequence: TGTGCCAGCATCACACATGGAGACAGCAACTACGAGCAGTACTTC.

The rearrangement links TRBV11-2 to TRBJ2-1; 8 bases are shared with TRBD2. Trimming at V came to 5 bases and at J to 1 base, leaving 7 bases not matched to a gene. There are 16 residues in the CDR3. Germline V gives CDR1 SGHAT, CDR2 FQNNGV. The CDR3 sequence: CASSKTSVRSYNEQFF. The CDR3 DNA sequence: TGTGCCAGCAGCAAGACTAGCGTGCGATCCTACAATGAGCAGTTCTTC.

The rearrangement links TRBV7-6 to TRBJ2-2; D tentatively fits TRBD1 or TRBD2 (5 bases each). Germline V gene sequence: CDR1 SGHVS, CDR2 FNYEAQ. This CDR3 is built from 15 residues. V lost 3 bases, J lost 6 bases, and 14 bases lay in between. The CDR3 loop is CASSLRFGGSGELFF. The CDR3, as DNA: TGTGCCAGCAGCTTGCGGTTTGGGGGATCCGGGGAGCTGTTTTTT.

This rearrangement joins TRBV7-9 to TRBJ2-4; a possible D gene is TRBD2 (5 bases). Germline assignment: CDR1 SEHNR and CDR2 FQNEAQ (reference sequence). The CDR3 runs 15 residues. Trimming removed 3 bases at V and 2 bases at J, with 11 bases between. The CDR3 DNA follows: TGTGCCAGCAGCTTCGAGGGCTTGACCAAAAACATTCAGTACTTC. Protein product: CASSFEGLTKNIQYF.

V gene TRBV6-5 combines with J gene TRBJ2-5, with 8 bases fitting TRBD1. This CDR3 has 15 amino acids. J was trimmed by 4 bases and V by 0 bases; bases with no gene match: 4. Germline assignment: CDR1 MNHEY and CDR2 SVGAGI. The DNA of the CDR3 is TGTGCCAGCAGTTACTCGGACAGGGCGGGAGAGACCCAGTACTTC. Protein: CASSYSDRAGETQYF.

The V gene is TRBV2, the J gene TRBJ2-7; D call uncertain. The CDR3 covers 13 residues. Germline lookup yields CDR1 SNHLY and CDR2 FYNNEI. Trimming removed 5 bases from V and 0 bases from J, with 8 bases in between. The CDR3 region has the DNA TGTGCCAGCAGTATAGGTAGCTCCTACGAGCAGTACTTC. It specifies CASSIGSSYEQYF.

The chain has TRBV25-1 and TRBJ2-2; a weak D match, TRBD2 (6 bases). Germline-derived CDR1 and CDR2 are MGHDK and SYGVNS. This CDR3 is built from 14 residues. The V and J ends lost 4 bases and 5 bases respectively, with 11 bases between them. The CDR3, as DNA: TGTGCCAGCAGTGTGTTGGGGAGGACCGGGGAGCTGTTTTTT. It is translated as CASSVLGRTGELFF.